This TCR beta chain was captured in a study of glioma-infiltrating T cells. As regards this clonotype: Its antigen is still unknown.

Points from the study as a whole: Gliomas, especially low-grade, showed above-expected tissue-blood divergence; non-neoplastic patients showed below.

The iRepertoire nested amplicon-rescue multiplex PCR amplified TCR alpha and beta CDR3s from RNA. TCRdb ran MiXCR on the multiplex PCR reads and lists one entry per CDR3 protein. Of 300,000 to 450,000 distinct CDR3 sequences in the sample, 41% were seen once. Sequencing input: glioma tissue, nonneoplastic brain tissue, or PBMCs (not recorded which). The TCR was taken from a human donor with low-grade glioma or glioblastoma, undergoing nonglioma brain surgery, or in good health (not recorded which).

CDR3 residues: CSARLASYEQYF. The CDR3, as DNA: TGCAGTGCTAGATTGGCTTCTTACGAGCAGTACTTC. This rearrangement joins TRBV20-1 to TRBJ2-7, with D hard to call. This CDR3 comprises 12 residues. Germline lookup yields CDR1 DFQATT and CDR2 SNEGSKA (reference sequence). The V end lost 2 bases, the J end lost 4 bases, and 9 bases lay between the germline ends.